This T cell receptor beta chain was recovered during a study of blood T cell repertoires in COVID-19. In the study overall: Both acute and convalescent COVID-19 samples were obtained from the United States, Italy and Spain. T cells, B-cell-depleted T cells, or PBMCs supplied cDNA or gDNA.

Germline CDR1 is SGHTA and CDR2 is FQGNSA. The V segment lost 5 bases and the J segment 2 bases; nucleotides outside the gene matches: 8. CDR3 length: 15 amino acids. Source study methods: Amplification from reference gene primers served as the basis for estimated nucleated cell counts. The assay was immunoSEQ multiplex PCR, and TCRdb's table has in-frame clones only and misses some. V, J and clone size derive from that table, while D and trimming were established from the DNA sequence. The table lists around 450,000 clones, 85% to 90% of them singletons. This clonotype originated in a woman aged 25 to 39 with acute or convalescent COVID-19. Sequences were obtained from peripheral blood. The chain links TRBV7-2 to TRBJ2-5; 7 nucleotides align to TRBD1. CDR3 sequence: CASSPIRGQQETQYF. As DNA, the CDR3 is TGTGCCAGCAGCCCCATCCGGGGACAGCAAGAGACCCAGTACTTC.